A selection of T cell receptor beta chains follows, all from one sample in a study of T-cell memory formation after mild COVID-19. Using its own MiXCR run on the 5' RACE reads, TCRdb lists one record per CDR3 protein. The repertoire includes about 440,000 distinct CDR3 sequences, roughly 20% of them detected once, and 8.4% sits in the top ten. The specimen sequenced was PBMCs or a T cell subset sorted from them (not recorded which). Receptors were obtained from an adult woman who had mild COVID-19 (a few samples of this study predate the infection). Cell type and time point are not known. Both conserved end residues are part of each CDR3. Clone size is stated in some rows and not others, as once, few, many or a class when expanded.

j_gene | v_gene | abundance | CDR3aa
TRBJ2-3 | TRBV4-1 | . | CASSQPRDRESTDTQYF
TRBJ2-3 | TRBV4-1 | many | CASSQVGQGGDTQYF
TRBJ2-7 | TRBV5-6 | many | CASSLEQPYEQYF
TRBJ1-5 | TRBV15 | . | CATSRDWVQSSNQPQHF
TRBJ2-1 | TRBV11-2 | . | CASSFSGPYNEQFF
TRBJ2-7 | TRBV29-1 | . | CSVSTISYEQYF
TRBJ1-3 | TRBV4-3 | . | CASSRTMESGNTIYF
TRBJ1-4 | TRBV12-3/TRBV12-4 | few | CASSDRGLNEKLFF
TRBJ2-2 | TRBV7-3 | . | CASSPTGGGNGELFF
TRBJ2-3 | TRBV4-2 | . | CASSQHQGGGPSTDTQYF
TRBJ2-2 | TRBV30 | . | CAWKQSGTNTGELFF
TRBJ2-1 | TRBV12-3/TRBV12-4 | once | CASSLARQGRQFF
TRBJ2-2 | TRBV4-2 | . | CASSLLSGRRTGELFF
TRBJ2-4 | TRBV5-1 | few | CASSRGGAAKNIQYF
TRBJ2-3 | TRBV5-1 | few | CASSLELAGSGDTQYF
TRBJ2-5 | TRBV12-3/TRBV12-4 | . | CASSLDGRGETQYF
TRBJ2-7 | TRBV3-1 | few | CASSQEEGVYEQYF
TRBJ2-1 | TRBV5-1 | few | CASSLVSTGTYNEQFF